This TCR beta chain appears in the sequencing data of a study of T cells in Graves' hyperthyroidism and ophthalmopathy. Any patient presenting with uncontrolled infection, other autoimmune disease, pregnancy or lactation was left out. On this clonotype: As yet, its antigen is unknown.

Amplified regions were TCR beta CDR3 sequences from RNA transcripts. First-round RT-PCR with HTBI primers amplified the TCR CDR3 region. MiXCR was run by TCRdb on the multiplex PCR reads, yielding one entry per CDR3 protein. The sample has approximately 480,000 distinct CDR3 sequences; 20% are singletons. Whole-study findings and limits: Ophthalmopathy and stable hyperthyroidism were separated by a 13 V-J model.

The origin of this receptor is a man aged 18 to 30 with Graves' hyperthyroidism. Sequencing was performed on blood.

The DNA of the CDR3 is TGTGCCAGCAGTTGGATGGCGGGAGGGCAATACGAGCAGTACTTC. This gives the protein CASSWMAGGQYEQYF. This chain uses TRBV27 with TRBJ2-7; TRBD2 aligns across 9 bases. V was pared by 4 bases and J by 4 bases, with 8 bases of the junction left unmatched. The germline V gene encodes CDR1 MNHEY and CDR2 SMNVEV (reference sequence). CDR3 size: 15 residues.